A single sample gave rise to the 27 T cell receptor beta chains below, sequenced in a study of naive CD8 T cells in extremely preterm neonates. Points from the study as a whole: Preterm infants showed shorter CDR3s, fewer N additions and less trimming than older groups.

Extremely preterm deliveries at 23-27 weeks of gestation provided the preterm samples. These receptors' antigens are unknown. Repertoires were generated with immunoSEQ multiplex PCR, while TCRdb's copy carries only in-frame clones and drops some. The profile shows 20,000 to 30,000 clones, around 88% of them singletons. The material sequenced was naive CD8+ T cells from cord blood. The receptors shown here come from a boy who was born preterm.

This CDR3 is CASSYYRGAYEQYF. The CDR3 DNA reads as TGTGCCAGCAGTTACTACAGGGGGGCCTACGAGCAGTACTTC. The chain links TRBV6-5 to TRBJ2-7; 8 bases agree with TRBD1. Per the germline V gene, CDR1 is MNHEY and CDR2 is SVGAGI. V lost 1 base, J lost 2 bases, and 1 base stayed unmatched. The CDR3 is 14 residues long.

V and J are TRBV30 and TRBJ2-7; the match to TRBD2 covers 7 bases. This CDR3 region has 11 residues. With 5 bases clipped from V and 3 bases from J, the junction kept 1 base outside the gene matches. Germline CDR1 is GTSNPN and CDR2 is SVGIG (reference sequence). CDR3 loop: CAWRGDYEQYF. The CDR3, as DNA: TGTGCCTGGCGGGGGGACTACGAGCAGTACTTC. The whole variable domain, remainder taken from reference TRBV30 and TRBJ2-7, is SQTIHQWPATLVQPVGSPLSLECTVEGTSNPNLYWYRQAAGRGLQLLFYSVGIGQISSEVPQNLSASRPQDRQFILSSKKLLLSDSGFYLCAWRGDYEQYFGPGTRLTVT.

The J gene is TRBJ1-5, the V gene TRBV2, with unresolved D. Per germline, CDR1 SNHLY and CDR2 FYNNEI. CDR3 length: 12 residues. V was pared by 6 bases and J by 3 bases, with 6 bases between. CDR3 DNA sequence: TGTGCCAGCAGACAAAACAATCAGCCCCAGCATTTT. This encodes CASRQNNQPQHF.

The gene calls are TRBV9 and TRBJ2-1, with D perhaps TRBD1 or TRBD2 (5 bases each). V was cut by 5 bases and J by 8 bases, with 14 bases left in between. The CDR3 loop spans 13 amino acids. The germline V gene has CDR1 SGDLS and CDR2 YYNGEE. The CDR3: CASSPWGSYEQFF. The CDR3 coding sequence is TGTGCCAGCAGTCCATGGGGGTCCTATGAGCAGTTCTTC. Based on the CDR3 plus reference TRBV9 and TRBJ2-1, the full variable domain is DSGVTQTPKHLITATGQRVTLRCSPRSGDLSVYWYQQSLDQGLQFLIQYYNGEERAKGNILERFSAQQFPDLHSELNLSSLELGDSALYFCASSPWGSYEQFFGPGTRLTVL.

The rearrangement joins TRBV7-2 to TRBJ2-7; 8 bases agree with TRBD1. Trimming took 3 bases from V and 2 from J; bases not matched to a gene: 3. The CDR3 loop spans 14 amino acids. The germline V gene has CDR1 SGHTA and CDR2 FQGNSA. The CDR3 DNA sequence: TGTGCCAGCAGCTTCGGACAGGGTCCCTACGAGCAGTACTTC. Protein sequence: CASSFGQGPYEQYF. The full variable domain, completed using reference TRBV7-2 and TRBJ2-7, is GAGVSQSPSNKVTEKGKDVELRCDPISGHTALYWYRQSLGQGLEFLIYFQGNSAPDKSGLPSDRFSAERTGGSVSTLTIQRTQQEDSAVYLCASSFGQGPYEQYFGPGTRLTVT.

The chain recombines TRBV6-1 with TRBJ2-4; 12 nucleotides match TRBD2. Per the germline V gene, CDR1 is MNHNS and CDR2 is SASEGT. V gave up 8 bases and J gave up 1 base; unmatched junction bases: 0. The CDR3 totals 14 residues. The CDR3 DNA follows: TGTGCCAGCGGGACTAGCGGGGCCAAAAACATTCAGTACTTC. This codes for CASGTSGAKNIQYF.

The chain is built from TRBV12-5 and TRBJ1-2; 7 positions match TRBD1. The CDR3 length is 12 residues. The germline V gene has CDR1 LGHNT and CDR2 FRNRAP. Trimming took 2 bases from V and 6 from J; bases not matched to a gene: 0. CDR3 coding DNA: TGTGCTAGTGGTTTGCAGGGGGATGGCTACACCTTC. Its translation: CASGLQGDGYTF.

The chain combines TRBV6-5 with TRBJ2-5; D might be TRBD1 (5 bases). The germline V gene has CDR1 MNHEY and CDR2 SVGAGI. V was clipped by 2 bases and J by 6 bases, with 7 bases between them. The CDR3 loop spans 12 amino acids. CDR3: CASSYGAQTQYF. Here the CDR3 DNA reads TGTGCCAGCAGTTACGGGGCTCAGACCCAGTACTTC.

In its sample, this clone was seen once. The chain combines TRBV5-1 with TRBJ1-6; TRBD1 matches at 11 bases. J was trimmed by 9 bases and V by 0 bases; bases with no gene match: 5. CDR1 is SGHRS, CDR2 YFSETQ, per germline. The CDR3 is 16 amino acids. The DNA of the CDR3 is TGCGCCAGCAGCTTGGAGACCGGGACAGGGGGTTCACCCCTCCACTTT. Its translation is CASSLETGTGGSPLHF. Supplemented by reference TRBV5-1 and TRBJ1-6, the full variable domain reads KAGVTQTPRYLIKTRGQQVTLSCSPISGHRSVSWYQQTPGQGLQFLFEYFSETQRNKGNFPGRFSGRQFSNSRSEMNVSTLELGDSALYLCASSLETGTGGSPLHFGNGTRLTVT.

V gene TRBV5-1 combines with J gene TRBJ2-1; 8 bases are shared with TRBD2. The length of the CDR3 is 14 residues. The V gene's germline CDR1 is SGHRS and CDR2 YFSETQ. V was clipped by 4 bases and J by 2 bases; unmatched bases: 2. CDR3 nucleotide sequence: TGCGCCAGCAGCCGGACTAGCCCCTACAATGAGCAGTTCTTC. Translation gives CASSRTSPYNEQFF. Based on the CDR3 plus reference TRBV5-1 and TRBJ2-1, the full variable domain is KAGVTQTPRYLIKTRGQQVTLSCSPISGHRSVSWYQQTPGQGLQFLFEYFSETQRNKGNFPGRFSGRQFSNSRSEMNVSTLELGDSALYLCASSRTSPYNEQFFGPGTRLTVL.

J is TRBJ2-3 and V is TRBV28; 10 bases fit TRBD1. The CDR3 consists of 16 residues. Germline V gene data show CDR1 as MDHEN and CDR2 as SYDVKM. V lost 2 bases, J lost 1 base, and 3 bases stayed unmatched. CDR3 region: CASSLVGTGGTDTQYF. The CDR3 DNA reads TGTGCCAGCAGTTTAGTCGGGACAGGGGGCACAGATACGCAGTATTTT. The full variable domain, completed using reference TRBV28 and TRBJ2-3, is DVKVTQSSRYLVKRTGEKVFLECVQDMDHENMFWYRQDPGLGLRLIYFSYDVKMKEKGDIPEGYSVSREKKERFSLILESASTNQTSMYLCASSLVGTGGTDTQYFGPGTRLTVL.

CDR3 bases: TGTGCCAGACAGGGCAATCAGCCCCAGCATTTT. It yields the protein CARQGNQPQHF. This sequence joins TRBV19 and TRBJ1-5, with TRBD1 as a possible D gene (5 bases). Germline CDR1 reads LNHDA; CDR2 reads SQIVND (reference sequence). This CDR3 comprises 11 residues. The V end was cut by 9 bases, the J end by 2 bases, with 5 bases between.

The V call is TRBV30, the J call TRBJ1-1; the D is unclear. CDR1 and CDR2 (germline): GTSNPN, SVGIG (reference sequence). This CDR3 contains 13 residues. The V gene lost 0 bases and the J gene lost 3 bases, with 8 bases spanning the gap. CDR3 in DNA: TGTGCCTGGAGTGTACGGGTCGACACTGAAGCTTTCTTT. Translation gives CAWSVRVDTEAFF.

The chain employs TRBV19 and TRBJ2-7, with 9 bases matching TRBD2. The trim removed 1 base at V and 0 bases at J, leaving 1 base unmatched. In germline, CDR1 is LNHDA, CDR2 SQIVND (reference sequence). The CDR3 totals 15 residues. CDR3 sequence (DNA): TGTGCCAGTAGTATAGGCGGGGGGGCCTCCTACGAGCAGTACTTC. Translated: CASSIGGGASYEQYF.

As DNA, the CDR3 is TGTGCCAGCAGCGCGGGACTAGCGGTCCAAGAGACCCAGTACTTC. It specifies CASSAGLAVQETQYF. The chain employs TRBV9 and TRBJ2-5; 11 bases are shared with TRBD2. This CDR3 is 15 amino acids long. Unmatched junction bases numbered 2, after V lost 3 bases and J lost 1 base. Germline V CDR1 and CDR2: SGDLS, YYNGEE.

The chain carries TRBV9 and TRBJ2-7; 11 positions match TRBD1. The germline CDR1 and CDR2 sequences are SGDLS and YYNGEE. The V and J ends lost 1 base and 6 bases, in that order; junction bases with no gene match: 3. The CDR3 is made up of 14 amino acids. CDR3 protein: CASSVTGTGGEQYF. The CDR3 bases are TGTGCCAGCAGCGTAACGGGGACAGGGGGCGAGCAGTACTTC.

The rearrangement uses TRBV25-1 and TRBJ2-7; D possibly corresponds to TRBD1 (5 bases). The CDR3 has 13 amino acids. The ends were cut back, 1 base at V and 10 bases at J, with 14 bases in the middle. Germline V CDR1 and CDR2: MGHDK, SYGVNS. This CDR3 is CASSELGPQGQYF. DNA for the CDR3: TGTGCCAGCAGTGAATTGGGGCCCCAGGGTCAGTACTTC.

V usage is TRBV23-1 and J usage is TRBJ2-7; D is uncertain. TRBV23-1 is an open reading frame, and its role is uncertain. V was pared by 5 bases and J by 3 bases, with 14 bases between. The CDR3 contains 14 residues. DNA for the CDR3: TGCGCCAGCAGTTCAAGTCGGCGCTTCTACGAGCAGTACTTC. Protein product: CASSSSRRFYEQYF.

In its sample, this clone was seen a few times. Here the CDR3 reads CASSVGGGGYGYTF. CDR3 DNA sequence: TGTGCCAGCAGCGTAGGTGGGGGCGGCTATGGCTACACCTTC. The V gene is TRBV9, the J gene TRBJ1-2, with D possibly matching TRBD1 (6 bases). The CDR3 is 14 amino acids. Germline V CDR1 and CDR2: SGDLS, YYNGEE. Trimming pared 0 bases from V and 4 bases from J, leaving 10 bases between.

The CDR3 loop is CASSLERTGGYEQYF. CDR3 DNA: TGCGCCAGCAGCTTGGAGCGAACAGGGGGCTACGAGCAGTACTTC. The chain links TRBV5-1 to TRBJ2-7, with 8 positions matching TRBD1. This CDR3 has 15 residues. The germline CDR1 and CDR2 sequences are SGHRS and YFSETQ. V lost 0 bases to trimming and J lost 3 bases; unmatched junction nucleotides: 5.

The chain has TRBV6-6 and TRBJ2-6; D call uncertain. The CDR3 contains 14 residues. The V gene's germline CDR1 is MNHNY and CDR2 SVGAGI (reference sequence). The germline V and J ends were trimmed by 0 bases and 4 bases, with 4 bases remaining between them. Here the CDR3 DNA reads TGTGCCAGCAGTTACTCGAGGGGGGCCAACGTCCTGACTTTC. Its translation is CASSYSRGANVLTF.

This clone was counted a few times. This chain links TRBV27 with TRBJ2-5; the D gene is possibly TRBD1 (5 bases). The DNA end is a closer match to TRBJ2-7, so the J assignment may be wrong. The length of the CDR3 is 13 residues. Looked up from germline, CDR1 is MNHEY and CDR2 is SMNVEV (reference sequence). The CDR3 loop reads CASSLQGSYEQYF. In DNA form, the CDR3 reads TGTGCCAGCAGTTTACAGGGCTCCTACGAGCAGTACTTC.

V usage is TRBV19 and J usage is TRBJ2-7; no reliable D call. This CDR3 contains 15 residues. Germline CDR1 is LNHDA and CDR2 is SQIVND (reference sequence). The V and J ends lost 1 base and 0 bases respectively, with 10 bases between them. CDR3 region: CASSIGSTSSYEQYF. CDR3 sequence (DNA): TGTGCCAGTAGTATAGGAAGCACGAGCTCCTACGAGCAGTACTTC.

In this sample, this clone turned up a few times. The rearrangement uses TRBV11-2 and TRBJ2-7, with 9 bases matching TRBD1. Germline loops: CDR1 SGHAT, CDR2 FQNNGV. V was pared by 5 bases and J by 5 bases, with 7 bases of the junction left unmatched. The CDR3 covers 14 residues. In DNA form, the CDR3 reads TGTGCCAGCAGCCCACCGGGACAGGGAAACGAGCAGTACTTC. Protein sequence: CASSPPGQGNEQYF.

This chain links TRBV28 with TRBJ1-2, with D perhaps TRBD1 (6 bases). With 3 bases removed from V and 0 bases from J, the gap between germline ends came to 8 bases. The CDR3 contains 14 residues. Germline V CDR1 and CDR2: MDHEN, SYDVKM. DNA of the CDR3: TGTGCCAGCAGTTTTCCAGGGGCTAACTATGGCTACACCTTC. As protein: CASSFPGANYGYTF.

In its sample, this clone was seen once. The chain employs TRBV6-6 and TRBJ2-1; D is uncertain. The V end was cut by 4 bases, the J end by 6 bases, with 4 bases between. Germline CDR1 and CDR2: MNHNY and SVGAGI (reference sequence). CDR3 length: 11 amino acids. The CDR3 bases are TGTGCCAGCAGTTGGGGCAATGAGCAGTTCTTC. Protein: CASSWGNEQFF.

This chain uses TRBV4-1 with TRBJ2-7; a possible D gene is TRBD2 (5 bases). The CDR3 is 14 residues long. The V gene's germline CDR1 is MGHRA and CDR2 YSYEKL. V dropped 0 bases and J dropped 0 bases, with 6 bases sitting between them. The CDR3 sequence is CASSQERASYEQYF. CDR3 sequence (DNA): TGCGCCAGCAGCCAAGAGCGGGCCTCCTACGAGCAGTACTTC.